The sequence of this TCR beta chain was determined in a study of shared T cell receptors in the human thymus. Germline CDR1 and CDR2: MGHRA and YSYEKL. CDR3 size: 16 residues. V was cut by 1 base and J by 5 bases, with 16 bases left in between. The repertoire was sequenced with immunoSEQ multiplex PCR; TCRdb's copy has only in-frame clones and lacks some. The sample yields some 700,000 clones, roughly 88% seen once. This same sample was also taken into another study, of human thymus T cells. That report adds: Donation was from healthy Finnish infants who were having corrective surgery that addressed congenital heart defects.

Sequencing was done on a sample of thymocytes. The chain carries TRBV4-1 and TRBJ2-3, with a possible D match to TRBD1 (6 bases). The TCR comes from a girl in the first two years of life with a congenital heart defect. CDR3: CASSQARGFILDTQYF. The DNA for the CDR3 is TGCGCCAGCAGCCAAGCTAGGGGGTTCATTCTAGATACGCAGTATTTT.